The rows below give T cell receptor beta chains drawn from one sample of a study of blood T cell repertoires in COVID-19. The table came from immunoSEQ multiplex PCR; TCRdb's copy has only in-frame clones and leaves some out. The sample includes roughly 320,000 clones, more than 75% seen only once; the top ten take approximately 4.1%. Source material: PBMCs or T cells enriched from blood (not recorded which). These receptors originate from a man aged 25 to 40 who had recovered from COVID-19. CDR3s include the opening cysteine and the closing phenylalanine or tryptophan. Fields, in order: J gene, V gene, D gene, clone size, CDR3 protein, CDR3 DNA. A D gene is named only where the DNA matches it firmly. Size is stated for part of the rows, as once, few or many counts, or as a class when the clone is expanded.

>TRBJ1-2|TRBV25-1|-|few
CASSEFPSAGMDGYTF
TGTGCCAGCAGTGAATTCCCCTCGGCAGGGATGGATGGCTACACCTTC
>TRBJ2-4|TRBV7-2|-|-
CASSPSGGKNIQYF
TGTGCCAGCAGCCCGAGTGGAGGCAAAAACATTCAGTACTTC
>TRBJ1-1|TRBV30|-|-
CAWSVGPSFF
TGTGCCTGGAGTGTGGGGCCGTCTTTCTTT
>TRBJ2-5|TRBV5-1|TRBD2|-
CASSLVVAGAETQYF
TGCGCCAGCAGCTTGGTTGTAGCGGGAGCGGAGACCCAGTACTTC
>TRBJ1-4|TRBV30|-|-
CAWSVGRNEKLFF
TGTGCCTGGAGTGTGGGCAGGAATGAAAAACTGTTTTTT
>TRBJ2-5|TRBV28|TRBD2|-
CASSAGGDQETQYF
TGTGCCAGCAGTGCGGGGGGGGACCAAGAGACCCAGTACTTC
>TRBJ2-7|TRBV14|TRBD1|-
CASSLRQGSHEQYF
TGTGCCAGCAGCCTACGACAGGGATCCCACGAGCAGTACTTC
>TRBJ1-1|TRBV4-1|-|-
CASSLRGGAGNTEAFF
TGCGCCAGCAGCCTCCGTGGGGGGGCGGGGAACACTGAAGCTTTCTTT
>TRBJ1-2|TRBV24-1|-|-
CATSAPTANYGYTF
TGTGCCACCAGTGCCCCGACAGCTAACTATGGCTACACCTTC
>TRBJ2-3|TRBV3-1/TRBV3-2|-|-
CASRGKQVVDTQYF
TGTGCCAGCAGGGGAAAACAGGTTGTAGATACGCAGTATTTT
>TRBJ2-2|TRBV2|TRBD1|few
CASRESRDRGANTGELFF
TGTGCCAGCAGAGAGTCCCGGGACAGGGGGGCGAACACCGGGGAGCTGTTTTTT
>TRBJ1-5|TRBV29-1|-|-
CSVRLQGVGNQPQHF
TGCAGCGTTCGTCTCCAGGGTGTGGGCAATCAGCCCCAGCATTTT
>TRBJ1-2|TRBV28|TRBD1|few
CASRGTGHSLNYGYTF
TGTGCCAGCAGAGGGACAGGTCATTCTCTAAACTATGGCTACACCTTC
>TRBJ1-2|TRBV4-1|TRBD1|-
CASSQDLGTGDHLVGYTF
TGCGCCAGCAGCCAAGATCTAGGGACAGGGGACCACCTGGTTGGCTACACCTTC
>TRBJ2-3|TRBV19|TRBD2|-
CASTERGGPDTQYF
TGTGCCAGTACGGAGCGGGGGGGCCCCGATACGCAGTATTTT
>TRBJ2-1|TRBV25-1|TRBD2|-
CASSFQRGLNEQFF
TGTGCCAGCAGTTTCCAGCGGGGACTCAATGAGCAGTTCTTC
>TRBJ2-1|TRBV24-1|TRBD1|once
CATRGTGLVNEQFF
TGTGCCACCAGGGGGACAGGGCTTGTGAATGAGCAGTTCTTC
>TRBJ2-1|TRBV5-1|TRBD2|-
CASTVLAGARNEQFF
TGCGCCAGCACCGTACTAGCGGGAGCTAGAAATGAGCAGTTCTTC
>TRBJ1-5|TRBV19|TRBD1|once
CASSRTGGGQPQHF
TGTGCCAGTAGTAGGACAGGGGGCGGTCAGCCCCAGCATTTT
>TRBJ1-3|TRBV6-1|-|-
CASSARGMTDADTIYF
TGTGCCAGCAGTGCCCGAGGAATGACAGACGCGGACACCATATATTTT
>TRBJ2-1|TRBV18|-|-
CASSRAVYNEQFF
TGTGCCAGCTCACGGGCAGTTTACAATGAGCAGTTCTTC
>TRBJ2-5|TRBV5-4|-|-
CASSLGQTRETQYF
TGTGCCAGCAGCTTGGGACAGACCAGGGAGACCCAGTACTTC
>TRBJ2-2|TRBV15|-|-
CATSGEGGTGELFF
TGTGCCACCAGCGGAGAGGGAGGCACCGGGGAGCTGTTTTTT
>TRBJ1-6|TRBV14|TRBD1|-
CASSRIQGWNSPLHF
TGTGCCAGCAGCCGGATACAGGGGTGGAATTCACCCCTCCACTTT
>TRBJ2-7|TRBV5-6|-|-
CASRWRGTAEQYF
TGTGCCAGCCGTTGGAGGGGAACGGCCGAGCAGTACTTC
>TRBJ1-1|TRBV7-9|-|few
CASSSTFPVRKNTEAFF
TGTGCCAGCAGCTCGACTTTCCCGGTACGGAAAAACACTGAAGCTTTCTTT
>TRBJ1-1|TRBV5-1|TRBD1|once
CASSLVDRGTEAFF
TGCGCCAGCAGCTTGGTCGACAGGGGTACTGAAGCTTTCTTT
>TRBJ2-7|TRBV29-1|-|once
CSVAGNEQYF
TGCAGCGTTGCAGGGAACGAGCAGTACTTC
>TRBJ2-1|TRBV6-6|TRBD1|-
CASSRNPGTGVWPYNEQFF
TGTGCCAGCAGCCGAAACCCCGGGACAGGGGTTTGGCCCTACAATGAGCAGTTCTTC
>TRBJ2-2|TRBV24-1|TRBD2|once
CATSDSGTSGSLHTGELFF
TGTGCCACCAGTGACTCCGGGACTAGCGGGAGCTTACACACCGGGGAGCTGTTTTTT
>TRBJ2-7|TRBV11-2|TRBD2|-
CASSSAAPQRGTLYEQYF
TGTGCCAGCAGCTCAGCAGCGCCCCAGCGGGGGACTCTCTACGAGCAGTACTTC
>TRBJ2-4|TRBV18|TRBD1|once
CASSPETGAGNIQYF
TGTGCCAGCTCACCGGAAACAGGGGCGGGAAACATTCAGTACTTC
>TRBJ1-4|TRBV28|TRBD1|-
CASSRDRVLDEKLFF
TGTGCCAGCAGTAGAGACAGGGTTCTAGATGAAAAACTGTTTTTT
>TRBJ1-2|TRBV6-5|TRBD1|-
CASSYSDRGNYGYTF
TGTGCCAGCAGTTACTCGGACAGGGGTAACTATGGCTACACCTTC
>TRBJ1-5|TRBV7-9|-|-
CASSSSGQNQPQHF
TGTGCCAGCAGCTCCTCTGGACAGAATCAGCCCCAGCATTTT